The 17 T cell receptor beta chains reported below all come from one sample, sequenced in a study of blood T cell repertoires in COVID-19. Using immunoSEQ multiplex PCR, the repertoire was profiled, and TCRdb retains in-frame clones only, with some absent. The data show roughly 100,000 clones, with approximately 90% seen just once and 4% to 5% held by the top ten. The specimen was peripheral blood. Receptors originate from a human donor with COVID-19, enrolled during active disease. The donor label of this sample is uncertain.

The J gene is TRBJ2-7, the V gene TRBV5-4; 9 bases fit TRBD2. The V gene end was trimmed by 3 bases and the J gene end by 0 bases; junction bases not matched to a gene: 1. The CDR3 totals 14 residues. CDR1 and CDR2 from the germline V gene are SGHNT and YYREEE (reference sequence). The CDR3 nucleotides read TGTGCCAGCAGCTCTAGCGGGACCTCCTACGAGCAGTACTTC. Translation gives CASSSSGTSYEQYF. Full variable domain (remainder filled in from reference TRBV5-4 and TRBJ2-7): ETGVTQSPTHLIKTRGQQVTLRCSSQSGHNTVSWYQQALGQGPQFIFQYYREEENGRGNFPPRFSGLQFPNYSSELNVNALELDDSALYLCASSSSGTSYEQYFGPGTRLTVT.

The chain combines TRBV5-1 with TRBJ2-5, with TRBD1 as a possible D gene (6 bases). V lost 1 base and J 5 bases, leaving 12 bases between the germline ends. The CDR3 runs 14 residues. Germline V lookup: CDR1 SGHRS, CDR2 YFSETQ. CDR3 sequence: CASSLTGLGETQYF. CDR3 bases: TGCGCCAGCAGCTTGACAGGGTTGGGGGAGACCCAGTACTTC. The whole variable domain, filled in from reference TRBV5-1 and TRBJ2-5, reads KAGVTQTPRYLIKTRGQQVTLSCSPISGHRSVSWYQQTPGQGLQFLFEYFSETQRNKGNFPGRFSGRQFSNSRSEMNVSTLELGDSALYLCASSLTGLGETQYFGPGTRLLVL.

The V gene is TRBV28, the J gene TRBJ1-2, with TRBD1 as a possible D gene (5 bases). Between the trimmed V and J ends, which lost 4 bases and 10 bases, there was a span of 10 bases. The CDR3 runs to 11 residues. Germline V gene data show CDR1 as MDHEN and CDR2 as SYDVKM. The CDR3 reads CASSYQGNYTF. The CDR3 coding sequence is TGTGCCAGCAGTTACCAGGGTAACTACACCTTC.

The chain recombines TRBV30 with TRBJ2-1, with 13 nucleotides matching TRBD2. V shed 0 bases, J shed 4 bases, and the junction held 3 bases outside the gene matches. The CDR3 extends over 16 amino acids. In germline, CDR1 is GTSNPN, CDR2 SVGIG (reference sequence). CDR3 region: CAWSVTGLAGYNEQFF. CDR3 bases: TGTGCCTGGAGTGTAACGGGACTAGCGGGATACAATGAGCAGTTCTTC.

CDR3 nucleotide sequence: TGTGCCAGCAGCCCCCAGGGTAGGAGTAATGAAAAACTGTTTTTT. This gives the protein CASSPQGRSNEKLFF. The rearrangement links TRBV9 to TRBJ1-4; D perhaps matches TRBD1 (5 bases). This CDR3 is 15 amino acids long. V was shortened by 4 bases and J by 4 bases, with 14 bases between the two germline ends. The germline gives CDR1 SGDLS, CDR2 YYNGEE. Together with reference TRBV9 and TRBJ1-4, the CDR3 gives the full variable domain: DSGVTQTPKHLITATGQRVTLRCSPRSGDLSVYWYQQSLDQGLQFLIQYYNGEERAKGNILERFSAQQFPDLHSELNLSSLELGDSALYFCASSPQGRSNEKLFFGSGTQLSVL.

The V gene is TRBV12-2, the J gene TRBJ2-5; the tabulated D call, TRBD2, remains unverified against the DNA. TRBV12-2 is a recognized pseudogene. The CDR3 loop spans 15 amino acids. CDR3 nucleotides: TGTGCAAGTCGCTTTGGCGGGGGAGTTTGGGAGACCCAGTACTTC. Translated: CASRFGGGVWETQYF.

This sequence joins TRBV5-1 and TRBJ1-6, with 9 nucleotides matching TRBD1. Trimming cost V 4 bases and J 7 bases; bases outside gene matches: 6. This CDR3 comprises 15 residues. The germline V gene encodes CDR1 SGHRS and CDR2 YFSETQ. The CDR3 nucleotides read TGCGCCAGCAGCATGATGGGACAGGGAAATTCACCCCTCCACTTT. It yields the protein CASSMMGQGNSPLHF.

This clone was recorded a few times. The chain couples TRBV5-4 to TRBJ2-1, with 10 nucleotides matching TRBD1. V was pared by 5 bases and J by 12 bases, with 17 bases of the junction left unmatched. The germline CDR1 and CDR2 sequences are SGHNT and YYREEE (reference sequence). The CDR3 consists of 16 residues. The CDR3 loop is CASSHGARQGADGQFF. CDR3 DNA: TGTGCCAGCAGTCACGGCGCGAGACAGGGGGCGGATGGGCAGTTCTTC.

This clone has a single count. V gene TRBV9 combines with J gene TRBJ1-4; TRBD1 might be the D (5 bases). This CDR3 has 15 amino acids. V was shortened by 0 bases and J by 8 bases, with 14 bases between the two germline ends. The V gene's germline CDR1 is SGDLS and CDR2 YYNGEE. In DNA form, the CDR3 reads TGTGCCAGCAGCGTAGGGGGGGTTCCTCTGGAAAAACTGTTTTTT. Translating it yields CASSVGGVPLEKLFF.

This clone was picked up one time. The chain employs TRBV18 and TRBJ2-7; 7 bases are a match to TRBD1. V lost 8 bases and J lost 3; bases outside the gene matches: 7. CDR1 is KGHSH, CDR2 LQKENI, per germline. CDR3 length equals 13 residues. The CDR3 DNA sequence: TGTGCCAGCATGATTGGGACAGACTACGAGCAGTACTTC. It is translated as CASMIGTDYEQYF.

This chain uses TRBV29-1 with TRBJ2-6; D gene unclear. The CDR3 totals 13 residues. V was cut by 6 bases and J by 0 bases, with 6 bases left in between. CDR1 is SQVTM and CDR2 is ANQGSEA in the germline V gene. CDR3 nucleotides: TGCAGCGTCAGAAGCTCTGGGGCCAACGTCCTGACTTTC. This sequence encodes CSVRSSGANVLTF.

The chain combines TRBV14 with TRBJ1-1; D gene ambiguous. From germline, CDR1 is SGHDN and CDR2 FVKESK. V lost 2 bases and J 5 bases, leaving 9 bases between the germline ends. The CDR3 loop spans 13 amino acids. CDR3 coding DNA: TGTGCCAGCAGCCAATCGATGAGGACTGAAGCTTTCTTT. Translated: CASSQSMRTEAFF. Combining the CDR3 with reference TRBV14 and TRBJ1-1 gives the whole variable domain EAGVTQFPSHSVIEKGQTVTLRCDPISGHDNLYWYRRVMGKEIKFLLHFVKESKQDESGMPNNRFLAERTGGTYSTLKVQPAELEDSGVYFCASSQSMRTEAFFGQGTRLTVV.

The chain links TRBV5-4 to TRBJ1-2, with D perhaps TRBD1 (5 bases). Germline V gene sequence: CDR1 SGHNT, CDR2 YYREEE (reference sequence). This CDR3 has 16 residues. Trimming cost V 4 bases and J 2 bases, with 18 bases left between them. CDR3 DNA sequence: TGTGCCAGCAGCCCTGACCCCGGGGGTTCAAACTATGGCTACACCTTC. It codes for CASSPDPGGSNYGYTF.

The chain carries TRBV30 and TRBJ1-5, with 9 positions matching TRBD1. The CDR3 consists of 16 residues. Germline assignment: CDR1 GTSNPN and CDR2 SVGIG (reference sequence). The V gene end was trimmed by 0 bases and the J gene end by 6 bases; junction bases not matched to a gene: 9. Here the CDR3 reads CAWSVQWDRVSQPQHF. The CDR3 DNA is TGTGCCTGGAGTGTACAGTGGGACAGGGTGAGTCAGCCCCAGCATTTT.

This rearrangement joins TRBV6-4 to TRBJ1-1, with D uncertain. V gave up 0 bases and J gave up 3 bases, with 8 bases separating them. The V gene's germline CDR1 is MRHNA and CDR2 SNTAGT. The CDR3 is 14 amino acids. Here the CDR3 reads CASSDSSRDTEAFF. The CDR3 DNA sequence: TGTGCCAGCAGTGACTCAAGTCGGGACACTGAAGCTTTCTTT.

Only a few counts were recorded for this clone. The chain recombines TRBV4-2 with TRBJ2-1; a possible D gene is TRBD1 (5 bases). Germline V CDR1 and CDR2: LGHNA, YNFKEQ. The germline V and J ends were trimmed by 0 bases and 4 bases, with 13 bases remaining between them. This CDR3 region has 16 residues. This CDR3 is CASSQDLVAGYNEQFF. The CDR3 DNA follows: TGTGCCAGCAGCCAAGATCTGGTGGCAGGGTACAATGAGCAGTTCTTC.

The chain is built from TRBV7-9 and TRBJ1-2; D is uncertain. Looked up from germline, CDR1 is SEHNR and CDR2 is FQNEAQ (reference sequence). The CDR3 has 14 amino acids. V lost 7 bases and J lost 9, with 21 bases in between. Here the CDR3 reads CASTAGGRNGRYTF. The CDR3 coding sequence is TGTGCCAGCACGGCCGGCGGGCGCAATGGACGCTACACCTTC.